One and the same sample provided the 11 T cell receptor beta chains below, sequenced in a study of Ad26.COV2.S vaccination and SARS-CoV-2 variants. Treatment meaning: some 20 received Ad26.COV2.S at low or high dose, single or two shots; 5 received placebo; per-sample allocation not given. Sampling took place 63 days after the first vaccine or placebo injection. Here immunoSEQ multiplex PCR was the method, and the copy in TCRdb shows in-frame clones only, minus some. The table shows roughly 410,000 clones, with about four fifths occurring only once. This sample comprised peripheral blood, obtained in a trial of Ad26.COV2.S vaccine versus placebo. All receptors come from a person between 18 and 65 years old who received the Ad26.COV2.S COVID-19 vaccine or a placebo.

The DNA of the CDR3 is TGTGCCAGCGGACTCGAGAACACTGAAGCTTTCTTT. This gives the protein CASGLENTEAFF. The V gene is TRBV2, the J gene TRBJ1-1, with D hard to call. The CDR3 consists of 12 residues. CDR1 is SNHLY, CDR2 FYNNEI, per germline. The V end lost 8 bases, the J end lost 1 base, and 8 bases lay between the germline ends.

This chain links TRBV5-5 with TRBJ2-3; TRBD1 matches at 8 bases. Germline CDR1 reads SGHKS; CDR2 reads YYEKEE (reference sequence). V was pared by 6 bases and J by 5 bases, with 8 bases of the junction left unmatched. The CDR3 is made up of 14 amino acids. CDR3 residues: CASIVDRVRDTQYF. CDR3 bases: TGTGCCAGCATCGTGGACAGGGTACGAGATACGCAGTATTTT. The whole variable domain, remainder taken from reference TRBV5-5 and TRBJ2-3, is DAGVTQSPTHLIKTRGQQVTLRCSPISGHKSVSWYQQVLGQGPQFIFQYYEKEERGRGNFPDRFSARQFPNYSSELNVNALLLGDSALYLCASIVDRVRDTQYFGPGTRLTVL.

CDR3 in DNA: TGTGCCAGCAGCCCGGCGAGGGGCAGGGCGGAGACCCAGTACTTC. This sequence encodes CASSPARGRAETQYF. This rearrangement joins TRBV5-6 to TRBJ2-5; D possibly matches TRBD1 or TRBD2 (5 bases each). The V end was cut by 4 bases, the J end by 5 bases, with 18 bases between. Germline CDR1 is SGHDT and CDR2 is YYEEEE. The CDR3 consists of 15 residues.

The V gene is TRBV7-3, the J gene TRBJ2-5; D is possibly TRBD1 (5 bases). This CDR3 contains 15 residues. Germline V CDR1 and CDR2: SGHTA, FQGTGA. V lost 5 bases, J lost 1 base, and 14 bases lay in between. The CDR3 sequence: CASSPGPGLQETQYF. The DNA of the CDR3 is TGTGCCAGCAGCCCTGGGCCAGGGCTCCAAGAGACCCAGTACTTC. The whole variable domain, remainder taken from reference TRBV7-3 and TRBJ2-5, is GAGVSQTPSNKVTEKGKYVELRCDPISGHTALYWYRQSLGQGPEFLIYFQGTGAADDSGLPNDRFFAVRPEGSVSTLKIQRTERGDSAVYLCASSPGPGLQETQYFGPGTRLLVL.

The chain has TRBV6-4 and TRBJ2-1; TRBD1 agrees at 9 bases. This CDR3 region has 14 residues. Germline assignment: CDR1 MRHNA and CDR2 SNTAGT. V was clipped by 4 bases and J by 9 bases; unmatched bases: 7. The CDR3 reads CASSVDRGAGEQFF. Here the CDR3 DNA reads TGTGCCAGCAGTGTGGACAGGGGAGCGGGTGAGCAGTTCTTC.

This rearrangement joins TRBV27 to TRBJ2-3; maybe TRBD1 (6 bases). The V end was cut by 5 bases, the J end by 0 bases, with 15 bases between. Germline CDR1 reads MNHEY; CDR2 reads SMNVEV (reference sequence). This CDR3 has 16 amino acids. The CDR3 sequence is CASSLTGTPSTDTQYF. The CDR3 DNA is TGTGCCAGCAGTCTAACCGGGACACCGAGCACAGATACGCAGTATTTT.

About this clone: The junction departs from germline at one end; a sequencing error may be responsible. The chain employs TRBV6-5 and TRBJ1-1, with 7 positions matching TRBD1. Germline loops: CDR1 MNHEY, CDR2 SVGAGI. The CDR3 runs to 14 residues. The CDR3 region is CVSKDRNRLTEAFF. CDR3 bases: TGTGTCAGCAAGGACAGGAACAGACTAACTGAAGCTTTCTTT.

The rearrangement uses TRBV19 and TRBJ2-2, with D possibly called TRBD1 or TRBD2 (5 bases each). Germline CDR1 reads LNHDA; CDR2 reads SQIVND (reference sequence). This CDR3 comprises 15 residues. Deletions cut 3 bases from V and 4 bases from J, with 12 bases between. CDR3 in amino acids: CASSMGRGITGELFF. Written as DNA, the CDR3 is TGTGCCAGTAGTATGGGACGAGGCATCACCGGGGAGCTGTTTTTT.

The DNA for the CDR3 is TGCGCCAGCAGCCACCAACATCCTCCCACCCCAGATACGCAGTATTTT. Amino acid sequence: CASSHQHPPTPDTQYF. The gene calls are TRBV4-1 and TRBJ2-3; D ambiguous. CDR1 MGHRA and CDR2 YSYEKL come from the germline V gene. V was clipped by 3 bases and J by 4 bases, with 17 bases between them. The CDR3 is made up of 16 amino acids.

The gene calls are TRBV10-1 and TRBJ2-1; 7 nucleotides line up with TRBD1. This CDR3 has 14 residues. After removal of 3 bases from V and 10 bases from J, the junction contained 9 bases not matched to a gene. Germline-derived CDR1 and CDR2 are WNHNN and SYGVQD (reference sequence). The CDR3 DNA reads as TGCGCCAGCAGTGAAGGGGGACCCAGGGGGGAGCAGTTCTTC. Its translation: CASSEGGPRGEQFF.

The V call is TRBV3-1 (or the pseudogene TRBV3-2), the J call TRBJ2-1; D is possibly TRBD1 or TRBD2 (6 bases each). Germline V gene data show CDR1 as LGHDT and CDR2 as YNNKEL (reference sequence). This CDR3 spans 15 amino acids. V gave up 4 bases and J gave up 10 bases, with 20 bases separating them. The CDR3 protein is CASSPRGVAAWEQFF. For the CDR3, the DNA is TGTGCCAGCAGCCCTAGGGGGGTAGCGGCTTGGGAGCAGTTCTTC.